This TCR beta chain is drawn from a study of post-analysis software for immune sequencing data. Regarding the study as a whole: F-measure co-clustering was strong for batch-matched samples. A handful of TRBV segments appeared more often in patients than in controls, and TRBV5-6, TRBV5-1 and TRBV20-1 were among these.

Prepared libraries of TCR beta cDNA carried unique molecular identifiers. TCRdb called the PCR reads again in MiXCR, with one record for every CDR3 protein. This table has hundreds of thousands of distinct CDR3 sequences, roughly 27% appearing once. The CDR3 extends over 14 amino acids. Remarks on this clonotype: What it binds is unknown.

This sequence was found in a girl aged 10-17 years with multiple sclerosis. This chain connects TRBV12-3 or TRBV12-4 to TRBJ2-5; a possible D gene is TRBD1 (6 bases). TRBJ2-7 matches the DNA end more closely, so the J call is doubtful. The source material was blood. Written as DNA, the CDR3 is TGTGCCAGCAGTCCAGACAGGCCCCCTTACGAGCAGTACTTC. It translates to CASSPDRPPYEQYF.